This TCR beta chain was retrieved from a study of blood T cell repertoires in COVID-19. Study-level background: Acute and convalescent COVID-19 samples came from the United States, Italy and Spain. PBMCs, B-cell-depleted T cells, or T cells provided the cDNA or gDNA that made up the material.

With 6 bases clipped from V and 8 bases from J, the junction kept 9 bases outside the gene matches. This CDR3 spans 13 amino acids. The germline CDR1 and CDR2 sequences are SGDLS and YYNGEE. As handled by the study authors: Nucleated cell counts were estimated from reference gene primer amplification. Data came from immunoSEQ multiplex PCR; TCRdb stores just in-frame clones and leaves some out. V and J calls and clone size come straight from that table; D and trimming were deduced from the DNA. This sample has approximately 150,000 clones; more than 70% occur once, and the top ten carry around 8.5%. This chain joins TRBV9 and TRBJ1-2; TRBD1 matches 8 bases. Sequenced input: peripheral blood. This receptor was obtained from a woman aged 55-69 years with acute or convalescent COVID-19. CDR3 sequence (DNA): TGTGCCAGCACCTCAACCCACAGGGGGGGCTACACCTTC. It is translated as CASTSTHRGGYTF.